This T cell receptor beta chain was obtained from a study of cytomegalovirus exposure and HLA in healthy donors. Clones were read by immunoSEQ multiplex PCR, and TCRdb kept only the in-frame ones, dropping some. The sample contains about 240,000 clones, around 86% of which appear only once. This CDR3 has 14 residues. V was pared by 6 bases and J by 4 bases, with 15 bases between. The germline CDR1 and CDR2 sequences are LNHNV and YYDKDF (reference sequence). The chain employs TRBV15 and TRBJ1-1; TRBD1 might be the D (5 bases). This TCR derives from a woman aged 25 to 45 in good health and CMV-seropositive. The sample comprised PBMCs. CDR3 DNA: TGTGCCACCAGTTTTGCCGGGGGAGGCACTGAAGCTTTCTTT. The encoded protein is CATSFAGGGTEAFF.